The 25 T cell receptor beta chains in this list originate from one sample, sequenced in a study of regulatory T cells in long-lasting Graves disease. The time point here: newly diagnosed GD, antithyroid drugs for less than 3 months. Following extraction of RNA from PBMCs, that RNA was used to make the TCR library. Both iRepertoire HTBI primers and Arm-PCR of CDR3 regions were used to build the TCR beta libraries. MiXCR, run by TCRdb on the multiplex PCR reads, gives a single entry per CDR3 protein. Of 250,000 to 300,000 distinct CDR3 sequences in the sample, 15% to 20% are singletons; the top ten hold around 15%. The same sample was also used in a study of T cells in Graves' hyperthyroidism and ophthalmopathy.

Sequenced here: peripheral blood mononuclear cells (PBMCs), sampled at new diagnosis, from a patient treated with antithyroid drugs. Receptors were obtained from a woman in her twenties or thirties with Graves disease.

This clonotype has more than one count but fewer than ten. In DNA form, the CDR3 reads TGTGCCAGCAGCGGTACAGGGTTAAATGGCTACACCTTC. Residues: CASSGTGLNGYTF. The rearrangement uses TRBV6-1 and TRBJ1-2, with D perhaps matching TRBD1 (6 bases). The CDR3 covers 13 residues. The V end was cut by 6 bases, the J end by 6 bases, with 14 bases between. Germline V gene data show CDR1 as MNHNS and CDR2 as SASEGT.

The gene calls are TRBV5-1 and TRBJ1-2; 10 bases are a match to TRBD1. Trimming cost V 4 bases and J 4 bases; bases outside gene matches: 7. The CDR3 sequence is 15 residues long. Germline CDR1 reads SGHRS; CDR2 reads YFSETQ. The CDR3 coding sequence is TGCGCCAGCAGCGTCGGGACAGGGGACGCCTATGGCTACACCTTC. Residues: CASSVGTGDAYGYTF. The variable domain in full, completed from reference TRBV5-1 and TRBJ1-2, reads KAGVTQTPRYLIKTRGQQVTLSCSPISGHRSVSWYQQTPGQGLQFLFEYFSETQRNKGNFPGRFSGRQFSNSRSEMNVSTLELGDSALYLCASSVGTGDAYGYTFGSGTRLTVV.

This chain uses TRBV12-3 or TRBV12-4 with TRBJ1-4; possibly TRBD1 for D (5 bases). V lost 7 bases and J lost 8, with 17 bases in between. This CDR3 region has 14 residues. CDR3 nucleotides: TGTGCCAGCAACAGCAGGGTTTGGAGGGAAAAACTGTTTTTT. Protein product: CASNSRVWREKLFF.

This clonotype was recorded many times. The chain recombines TRBV29-1 with TRBJ2-3; 9 positions match TRBD1. Losses at the gene ends were 6 bases for V and 2 bases for J; bases not matched to a gene: 6. The CDR3 contains 14 residues. Germline V gene data show CDR1 as SQVTM and CDR2 as ANQGSEA. CDR3 loop: CSVGDRVNTDTQYF. The CDR3 region has the DNA TGCAGCGTAGGGGACAGGGTAAACACAGATACGCAGTATTTT.

The chain links TRBV4-1 to TRBJ2-7; TRBD1 matches 9 bases. V was pared by 1 base and J by 3 bases, with 10 bases of the junction left unmatched. The CDR3 has 17 amino acids. Looked up from germline, CDR1 is MGHRA and CDR2 is YSYEKL. The CDR3 sequence is CASSQAFPGQGYYEQYF. The DNA of the CDR3 is TGCGCCAGCAGCCAAGCTTTTCCGGGACAGGGTTACTACGAGCAGTACTTC.

This clonotype was seen many times. This chain uses TRBV6-1 with TRBJ2-7; D might be TRBD1 or TRBD2, each matching 5 bases. V was clipped by 2 bases and J by 7 bases, with 15 bases between them. The CDR3 has 14 residues. Germline V CDR1 and CDR2: MNHNS, SASEGT. The DNA of the CDR3 is TGTGCCAGCAGTGAACTGGTCGGGGCCCAGGAGCAGTACTTC. It yields the protein CASSELVGAQEQYF.

This clonotype was seen ten or more times. V and J are TRBV3-1 and TRBJ2-1; weak D call: TRBD2 (7 bases). Germline assignment: CDR1 LGHDT and CDR2 YNNKEL (reference sequence). V was pared by 4 bases and J by 7 bases, with 14 bases between. The length of the CDR3 is 14 residues. DNA of the CDR3: TGTGCCAGCAGCCGATCGGGGGGCGGAAATGAGCAGTTCTTC. Translating gives CASSRSGGGNEQFF.

This clonotype appeared many times. This chain connects TRBV20-1 to TRBJ2-2, with unresolved D. Germline V gene data show CDR1 as DFQATT and CDR2 as SNEGSKA (reference sequence). Trimming removed 3 bases at V and 5 bases at J, with 7 bases between. The CDR3 contains 12 residues. CDR3 sequence reads: CSASPGTGELFF. CDR3 sequence (DNA): TGCAGTGCTAGCCCCGGGACCGGGGAGCTGTTTTTT.

In its sample, this clonotype was seen many times. The chain recombines TRBV6-2 or TRBV6-3 with TRBJ2-1; the match to TRBD2 covers 8 bases. The CDR3 length is 16 residues. Germline values: CDR1 MNHEY, CDR2 SVGEGT. After removal of 6 bases from V and 8 bases from J, the junction contained 15 bases not matched to a gene. As DNA, the CDR3 is TGTGCCAGCAGCGGACGTAGCGGGGCTATCCAACATGAGCAGTTCTTC. This encodes CASSGRSGAIQHEQFF.

This clonotype was found many times. The rearrangement joins TRBV2 to TRBJ2-7; maybe TRBD1 (7 bases). The CDR3 extends over 14 amino acids. With 5 bases removed from V and 6 bases from J, the gap between germline ends came to 17 bases. From germline, CDR1 is SNHLY and CDR2 FYNNEI. The CDR3 reads CASSQSGTAGEQYF. The DNA of the CDR3 is TGTGCCAGCAGTCAATCCGGGACAGCGGGCGAGCAGTACTTC.

This chain links TRBV3-1 with TRBJ2-3, with a tentative D call TRBD2 (7 bases). Trimming left V 0 bases short and J 6 bases short, with 19 bases between. The CDR3 consists of 17 residues. Germline CDR1 is LGHDT and CDR2 is YNNKEL (reference sequence). CDR3: CASSQEIMGGAADTQYF. CDR3 bases: TGTGCCAGCAGCCAAGAAATAATGGGGGGGGCCGCTGATACGCAGTATTTT.

In its sample, this clonotype was seen once. This chain connects TRBV6-4 to TRBJ1-4; D perhaps matches TRBD1 (5 bases). V dropped 7 bases and J dropped 3 bases, with 18 bases sitting between them. Germline V gene sequence: CDR1 MRHNA, CDR2 SNTAGT. The CDR3 is made up of 16 amino acids. The CDR3 sequence is CASTIRRGTANEKLFF. As DNA, the CDR3 is TGTGCCAGCACCATCCGGCGAGGGACTGCTAATGAAAAACTGTTTTTT.

There are many counts of this clonotype. The rearrangement joins TRBV20-1 to TRBJ1-1; D uncertain. The germline V and J ends were trimmed by 6 bases and 0 bases, with 11 bases remaining between them. Germline CDR1 reads DFQATT; CDR2 reads SNEGSKA (reference sequence). CDR3 length: 13 residues. CDR3 nucleotides: TGCAGTGCACCGAGAGGCCTGAACACTGAAGCTTTCTTT. Translated: CSAPRGLNTEAFF.

This clonotype was counted at least ten times. The CDR3 DNA follows: TGTGCCAGCAGTACAACAAGAAAAGAGACCCAGTACTTC. Its protein is CASSTTRKETQYF. The chain links TRBV6-1 to TRBJ2-5; D gene unclear. The V end lost 5 bases, the J end lost 3 bases, and 10 bases lay between the germline ends. Per the germline V gene, CDR1 is MNHNS and CDR2 is SASEGT. CDR3 length: 13 residues.

This clonotype was detected many times. V usage is TRBV20-1 and J usage is TRBJ2-1; tentatively, D is TRBD1 (6 bases). Germline lookup yields CDR1 DFQATT and CDR2 SNEGSKA (reference sequence). V dropped 5 bases and J dropped 3 bases, with 8 bases sitting between them. The CDR3 has 12 residues. CDR3 protein: CSAEDSYNEQFF. The CDR3 region has the DNA TGCAGTGCTGAGGACAGCTACAATGAGCAGTTCTTC.

This clonotype was seen ten or more times. The V call is TRBV2, the J call TRBJ2-6; D ambiguous. Germline V gene data show CDR1 as SNHLY and CDR2 as FYNNEI. This CDR3 region has 16 residues. Trimming pared 2 bases from V and 1 base from J, leaving 9 bases between. This CDR3 reads CASSEFRSSGANVLTF. The DNA of the CDR3 is TGTGCCAGCAGTGAATTCAGGAGTTCTGGGGCCAACGTCCTGACTTTC.

The sample holds a few counts of this clonotype. V and J are TRBV5-4 and TRBJ2-1; 10 bases map to TRBD1. Germline V CDR1 and CDR2: SGHNT, YYREEE (reference sequence). Trimming removed 3 bases from V and 0 bases from J; junction bases left unmatched: 6. The CDR3 is 17 residues long. CDR3 loop: CASSWGQGPSSYNEQFF. The CDR3 DNA is TGTGCCAGCAGCTGGGGACAGGGGCCGAGCTCCTACAATGAGCAGTTCTTC.

This clonotype was counted at least ten times. The chain employs TRBV7-8 and TRBJ2-3; D tentatively fits TRBD1 or TRBD2 (5 bases each). V was pared by 0 bases and J by 1 base, with 8 bases between. CDR1 is SGHVS and CDR2 is FQNEAQ in the germline V gene. This CDR3 comprises 15 residues. CDR3 sequence (DNA): TGTGCCAGCAGCTTAGCGGGGGTGGGCACAGATACGCAGTATTTT. As protein: CASSLAGVGTDTQYF.

This clonotype turned up a few times. The chain has TRBV10-3 and TRBJ1-6, with D possibly matching TRBD1 (6 bases). Germline-derived CDR1 and CDR2 are ENHRY and SYGVKD. CDR3 length equals 13 residues. Trimming cost V 8 bases and J 10 bases, with 15 bases left between them. CDR3 DNA: TGTGCCATCTCTGGGACAAAAAGCTCACCCCTCCACTTT. Translation: CAISGTKSSPLHF.

Concerning this clonotype: A far larger clone lies a single base away; this is likely a read error. No conserved phenylalanine or tryptophan is present at the end of the CDR3, so a read error is the likely explanation. The chain has TRBV6-2 or TRBV6-3 and TRBJ2-3; maybe TRBD1 (6 bases). Germline assignment: CDR1 MNHEY and CDR2 SVGEGT. V was shortened by 6 bases and J by 1 base, with 20 bases between the two germline ends. The CDR3 runs 17 residues. CDR3: CASSLTGLGARTDTQYS. As DNA, the CDR3 is TGTGCCAGCAGCTTGACCGGGTTGGGGGCCCGCACAGATACGCAGTATTCT.

The sample holds many counts of this clonotype. The V gene is TRBV6-1, the J gene TRBJ1-5; 12 bases map to TRBD1. Trimming took 4 bases from V and 4 from J; bases not matched to a gene: 8. Germline V CDR1 and CDR2: MNHNS, SASEGT. The length of the CDR3 is 17 residues. Here the CDR3 reads CASSVGQGALGNQPQHF. The CDR3 DNA reads as TGTGCCAGCAGTGTGGGACAGGGGGCTTTAGGGAATCAGCCCCAGCATTTT.

The chain has TRBV3-1 and TRBJ1-2; 8 nucleotides line up with TRBD1. Germline assignment: CDR1 LGHDT and CDR2 YNNKEL (reference sequence). CDR3 length: 14 amino acids. The ends lost 5 bases at V and 7 bases at J; junction bases unmatched: 9. CDR3 region: CASSYGQGHGGYTF. Written as DNA, the CDR3 is TGTGCCAGCAGCTACGGACAGGGTCACGGTGGCTACACCTTC.

This clonotype was counted at least ten times. The chain recombines TRBV7-9 with TRBJ2-7, with D hard to call. V was cut by 3 bases and J by 3 bases, with 6 bases left in between. Per the germline V gene, CDR1 is SEHNR and CDR2 is FQNEAQ (reference sequence). This CDR3 has 12 residues. The CDR3 loop reads CASSFDLYEQYF. The CDR3 DNA reads as TGTGCCAGCAGCTTTGACCTCTACGAGCAGTACTTC.

This clonotype has at least ten counts. CDR3 amino acids: CASSLFGLPEAFF. CDR3 coding DNA: TGTGCCAGCAGCCTGTTCGGACTCCCTGAAGCTTTCTTT. The chain carries TRBV5-8 and TRBJ1-1; D is uncertain. The CDR3 sequence is 13 residues long. CDR1 SGHTS and CDR2 YDEGEE come from the germline V gene. Trimming shortened V by 4 bases and J by 6 bases, and 13 bases separated the two germline ends.

The chain uses TRBV6-1 and TRBJ1-1; TRBD1 matches 11 bases. V shed 6 bases, J shed 4 bases, and the junction held 16 bases outside the gene matches. The V gene's germline CDR1 is MNHNS and CDR2 SASEGT. The CDR3 is 18 amino acids. The CDR3 loop is CASSQRISGTGGGTEAFF. The CDR3, as DNA: TGTGCCAGCAGCCAACGTATCTCCGGGACAGGGGGTGGCACTGAAGCTTTCTTT.